These 9 T cell receptor beta chains were sequenced from one sample in a study of cytomegalovirus exposure and HLA in healthy donors. The PCR used 60 Vbeta and 13 Jbeta primers. Some clones are missing from TCRdb's copy, which holds only in-frame ones; the method was immunoSEQ multiplex PCR. Among about 200,000 clones, about 13% were seen once, and the ten largest hold over 6.5%. The sample was PBMCs. All receptors derive from a man between 45 and 60 years old in good health and CMV-seropositive.

This clone was detected only a few times. This sequence joins TRBV28 and TRBJ1-1, with 11 bases matching TRBD1. The CDR3 is 15 amino acids. V dropped 4 bases and J dropped 4; count of bases not matched to a gene: 5. CDR1 is MDHEN and CDR2 is SYDVKM in the germline V gene. CDR3 nucleotide sequence: TGTGCCAGCAGTTCTGGACAGGGGGCGACCACTGAAGCTTTCTTT. This encodes CASSSGQGATTEAFF.

This clone showed up just a few times. The gene calls are TRBV5-6 and TRBJ1-4; D call uncertain. The V gene's germline CDR1 is SGHDT and CDR2 YYEEEE. Trimming cost V 2 bases and J 0 bases, with 5 bases left between them. This CDR3 spans 14 amino acids. CDR3 in amino acids: CASSLTATNEKLFF. CDR3 bases: TGTGCCAGCAGCTTAACGGCAACTAATGAAAAACTGTTTTTT.

The chain is built from TRBV5-1 and TRBJ2-2, with D perhaps matching TRBD2 (7 bases). This CDR3 spans 16 amino acids. Trimming took 6 bases from V and 4 from J, leaving 19 bases between them. Germline V CDR1 and CDR2: SGHRS, YFSETQ. Here the CDR3 DNA reads TGCGCCAGCACCCCCCGGGGGGCGCCGGGCACCGGGGAGCTGTTTTTT. Translation: CASTPRGAPGTGELFF.

The chain carries TRBV7-6 and TRBJ2-3, with TRBD2 identical over 11 bases. The junction had 10 bases not matched to a gene; V was cut back by 5 bases and J by 0 bases. Germline V gene lookup returns CDR1 SGHVS and CDR2 FNYEAQ. The CDR3 has 18 amino acids. DNA for the CDR3: TGTGCCAGCAGCCTGGGGGCTAGCGGGGGGACTAGCACAGATACGCAGTATTTT. It encodes CASSLGASGGTSTDTQYF.

The chain has TRBV28 and TRBJ1-2; TRBD1 matches at 12 bases. Germline CDR1 reads MDHEN; CDR2 reads SYDVKM. The CDR3 totals 12 residues. V trimming: 11 bases; J trimming: 8 bases; junction bases outside the gene matches: 6. The CDR3 is CALSGTGGGYTF. The CDR3 bases are TGTGCCCTCTCCGGGACAGGGGGCGGCTACACCTTC.

This clone was found a few times. V is TRBV5-6 and J is TRBJ2-1, with 7 bases aligning to TRBD1. With 2 bases clipped from V and 3 bases from J, the junction kept 5 bases outside the gene matches. CDR1 and CDR2 (germline): SGHDT, YYEEEE. CDR3 size: 15 residues. CDR3 amino acids: CASSLTGTDYNEQFF. In DNA form, the CDR3 reads TGTGCCAGCAGCTTAACCGGGACAGACTACAATGAGCAGTTCTTC.

The V gene is TRBV7-2, the J gene TRBJ1-5; no clear D gene. The CDR3 has 15 residues. Germline CDR1 and CDR2: SGHTA and FQGNSA. V dropped 0 bases and J dropped 0 bases, with 6 bases sitting between them. The CDR3 loop is CASSLAWASNQPQHF. The CDR3 DNA follows: TGTGCCAGCAGCTTAGCGTGGGCTAGCAATCAGCCCCAGCATTTT.

This clone appeared a few times. V is TRBV11-3 and J is TRBJ2-7; TRBD1 matches 8 bases. The germline CDR1 and CDR2 sequences are SGHNT and YENEEA. The CDR3 covers 14 residues. Trimming at V came to 3 bases and at J to 3 bases, leaving 4 bases not matched to a gene. CDR3 protein: CASSFPGQDYEQYF. The DNA for the CDR3 is TGTGCCAGCAGCTTTCCGGGACAGGACTACGAGCAGTACTTC.

This clone showed up just a few times. The gene calls are TRBV2 and TRBJ2-7; TRBD1 aligns across 8 bases. The germline gives CDR1 SNHLY, CDR2 FYNNEI. The CDR3 runs to 15 residues. The J segment lost 4 bases and the V segment lost 0 bases, leaving 5 bases of the junction unmatched. In DNA form, the CDR3 reads TGTGCCAGCAGTGAAGCGGGGGGACAGGTATACGAGCAGTACGTC. It codes for CASSEAGGQVYEQYV.